The clone carrying this TCR beta chain has only a few counts. Its antigen remains unidentified. Tagging with unique molecular identifiers was a feature of the TCR beta cDNA libraries. TCRdb analysed the PCR reads with MiXCR anew, one entry per CDR3 protein. The sample lists about 820,000 distinct CDR3 sequences; around 53% were seen once. V lost 0 bases, J lost 2 bases, and 8 bases lay in between. Looked up from germline, CDR1 is SGHRS and CDR2 is YFSETQ. The CDR3 runs to 14 residues. The data were obtained in a study of post-analysis software for immune sequencing data. Background on the study: Disease courses included relapsing-remitting, secondary progressive and progressive-relapsing multiple sclerosis.

General study results and limits: Samples made in the same batch grouped tightly together by F measure. Among a few TRBV segments more frequent in patients than controls were TRBV5-6, TRBV5-1 and TRBV20-1. Relative to controls, patients with multiple sclerosis showed significantly lower normalized Chao1 diversity.

The receptor comes from a girl aged 5-17 years with multiple sclerosis. What was sequenced was blood. The chain joins TRBV5-1 to TRBJ1-2; D remains ambiguous. The CDR3 protein is CASSLGSRNYGYTF. CDR3 DNA: TGCGCCAGCAGCTTGGGGTCGCGAAACTATGGCTACACCTTC. Together with reference TRBV5-1 and TRBJ1-2, the CDR3 gives the full variable domain: KAGVTQTPRYLIKTRGQQVTLSCSPISGHRSVSWYQQTPGQGLQFLFEYFSETQRNKGNFPGRFSGRQFSNSRSEMNVSTLELGDSALYLCASSLGSRNYGYTFGSGTRLTVV.